Listed here are 13 T cell receptor beta chains from one sample, sequenced in a study of T cell repertoires in cytomegalovirus infection. One entry per CDR3 protein, called by TCRdb with MiXCR from the reads. Altogether around 800,000 distinct CDR3 sequences are present, less than 35% being singletons, with the ten largest covering around 12%. These TCRs' antigens remain unknown. This specimen was cultured CD8+ T cells from PBMCs, taken from culture after CMV antigen stimulation. The receptor set was obtained from a human donor in good health (CMV status not recorded). Some clones in this sample may be carry-over from other donors' samples.

This chain joins TRBV12-5 and TRBJ2-2; TRBD1 might be the D (5 bases). Germline loops: CDR1 LGHNT, CDR2 FRNRAP. This CDR3 has 15 residues. The ends were cut back, 8 bases at V and 7 bases at J, with 20 bases in the middle. The CDR3: CASTIRAPPGGELFF. The CDR3 coding sequence is TGTGCTAGTACCATCAGGGCTCCCCCCGGCGGGGAGCTGTTTTTT.

This clonotype has a handful of counts. V and J are TRBV7-2 and TRBJ2-5, with D maybe TRBD1 (5 bases). The CDR3 is made up of 14 amino acids. The V and J ends lost 1 base and 3 bases respectively, with 9 bases between them. Per germline, CDR1 SGHTA and CDR2 FQGNSA. DNA of the CDR3: TGTGCCAGCAGCTTAGGTGAGACAGAAGAGACCCAGTACTTC. This encodes CASSLGETEETQYF.

The CDR3: CASSLRQEGYEQYF. The CDR3 DNA is TGCGCCAGCAGCTTGCGGCAGGAGGGGTACGAGCAGTACTTC. This chain connects TRBV5-1 to TRBJ2-7, with a tentative D call TRBD2 (6 bases). The V and J ends lost 1 base and 4 bases respectively, with 12 bases between them. This CDR3 region has 14 residues. Germline assignment: CDR1 SGHRS and CDR2 YFSETQ.

This clonotype is categorized as medium-sized. The chain has TRBV11-2 and TRBJ2-7; TRBD2 is a possible D gene (6 bases). Germline lookup yields CDR1 SGHAT and CDR2 FQNNGV. CDR3 length: 13 amino acids. V lost 6 bases to trimming and J lost 2 bases, with 11 bases between them. DNA of the CDR3: TGTGCCAGCAGTTGGGGACTTCCCTACGAGCAGTACGTC. This sequence encodes CASSWGLPYEQYV.

This clonotype was detected only once. The rearrangement joins TRBV5-4 to TRBJ1-1; D not resolved. V shed 0 bases and J shed 1 base, with 10 bases lying between them. The germline V gene encodes CDR1 SGHNT and CDR2 YYREEE (reference sequence). This CDR3 contains 15 residues. The CDR3 coding sequence is TGTGCCAGCAGCTTGGGATGGTCTTGGAACACTGAAGCTTTCTTT. Its protein is CASSLGWSWNTEAFF.

The gene calls are TRBV7-6 and TRBJ2-7, with 9 bases that match TRBD1. The trim removed 3 bases at V and 0 bases at J, leaving 9 bases unmatched. This CDR3 is 17 amino acids long. Germline assignment: CDR1 SGHVS and CDR2 FNYEAQ. CDR3 residues: CASSFGRGTGSSYEQYF. CDR3 in DNA: TGTGCCAGCAGCTTTGGGAGGGGGACAGGGAGCTCCTACGAGCAGTACTTC.

The table lists this clonotype with a few counts. The J gene is TRBJ1-4, the V gene TRBV2; D remains unclear. CDR1 SNHLY and CDR2 FYNNEI come from the germline V gene. Trimming cost V 2 bases and J 5 bases, with 9 bases left between them. CDR3 length: 14 amino acids. The CDR3 loop is CASSEKGPNEKLFF. CDR3 sequence (DNA): TGTGCCAGCAGTGAAAAGGGCCCAAATGAAAAACTGTTTTTT.

The V and J genes are TRBV7-6 and TRBJ2-1; TRBD1 aligns across 7 bases. In germline, CDR1 is SGHVS, CDR2 FNYEAQ. Germline trimming cut 5 bases from V and 7 bases from J; bases unmatched to any gene: 5. The CDR3 totals 13 residues. The CDR3 is CASSLGQWNEQFF. CDR3 nucleotide sequence: TGTGCCAGCAGCCTGGGACAGTGGAATGAGCAGTTCTTC. The full variable domain, rest sourced from reference TRBV7-6 and TRBJ2-1, is GAGVSQSPRYKVTKRGQDVALRCDPISGHVSLYWYRQALGQGPEFLTYFNYEAQQDKSGLPNDRFSAERPEGSISTLTIQRTEQRDSAMYRCASSLGQWNEQFFGPGTRLTVL.

This clonotype was observed a handful of times. The chain has TRBV7-4 and TRBJ1-1; 9 bases agree with TRBD1. Trimming took 3 bases from V and 1 from J; bases not matched to a gene: 6. CDR3 length: 16 residues. CDR1 and CDR2 from the germline V gene are SGHVT and SQSDAQ. The CDR3 is CASSFLGQGSNTEAFF. In DNA, the CDR3 is TGTGCCAGCAGCTTTCTGGGACAGGGATCGAACACTGAAGCTTTCTTT.

In its sample, this clonotype was seen once. Its ends do not fully match the called genes, so a read error is possible. The gene calls are TRBV3-1 and TRBJ2-3, with D maybe TRBD1 (6 bases). The CDR3 is made up of 15 amino acids. CDR1 LGHDT and CDR2 YNNKEL come from the germline V gene (reference sequence). The CDR3: CVSSQRTAPGDTQYF. In nucleotides, the CDR3 is TGTGTCAGCAGCCAGCGGACAGCTCCGGGAGATACGCAGTATTTT.

This clonotype was seen a handful of times. This sequence joins TRBV5-5 and TRBJ2-1; D possibly matches TRBD1 or TRBD2 (6 bases each). CDR1 is SGHKS and CDR2 is YYEKEE in the germline V gene (reference sequence). V gave up 7 bases and J gave up 1 base, with 12 bases separating them. The CDR3 consists of 14 residues. CDR3 sequence reads: CASEGGRSYNEQFF. CDR3 nucleotides: TGTGCCAGCGAAGGGGGGCGGTCCTACAATGAGCAGTTCTTC. Looking up the rest from reference TRBV5-5 and TRBJ2-1 gives the full variable domain: DAGVTQSPTHLIKTRGQQVTLRCSPISGHKSVSWYQQVLGQGPQFIFQYYEKEERGRGNFPDRFSARQFPNYSSELNVNALLLGDSALYLCASEGGRSYNEQFFGPGTRLTVL.

Worth noting for this clonotype: It is likely a read error, because the conserved phenylalanine at the end of the CDR3 is missing. This chain links TRBV7-9 with TRBJ2-1; D not certain. The CDR3 spans 17 residues. V was pared by 0 bases and J by 0 bases, with 12 bases between. The germline V gene encodes CDR1 SEHNR and CDR2 FQNEAQ (reference sequence). As DNA, the CDR3 is TGTGCCAGCAGCTTAGCGGTTTACCAGAGCTCCTACAATGAGCAGTTCTCC. Protein product: CASSLAVYQSSYNEQFS.

There are many counts of this clonotype. The chain combines TRBV5-5 with TRBJ2-5; tentatively, D is TRBD2 (5 bases). Germline V gene lookup returns CDR1 SGHKS and CDR2 YYEKEE (reference sequence). Trimming shortened V by 0 bases and J by 1 base, and 10 bases separated the two germline ends. This CDR3 region has 15 residues. The CDR3 is CASSLAGTSQETQYF. The CDR3 DNA follows: TGTGCCAGCAGCTTGGCCGGCACTAGCCAAGAGACCCAGTACTTC. Using reference TRBV5-5 and TRBJ2-5 for the parts outside the CDR3, the full variable domain is DAGVTQSPTHLIKTRGQQVTLRCSPISGHKSVSWYQQVLGQGPQFIFQYYEKEERGRGNFPDRFSARQFPNYSSELNVNALLLGDSALYLCASSLAGTSQETQYFGPGTRLLVL.